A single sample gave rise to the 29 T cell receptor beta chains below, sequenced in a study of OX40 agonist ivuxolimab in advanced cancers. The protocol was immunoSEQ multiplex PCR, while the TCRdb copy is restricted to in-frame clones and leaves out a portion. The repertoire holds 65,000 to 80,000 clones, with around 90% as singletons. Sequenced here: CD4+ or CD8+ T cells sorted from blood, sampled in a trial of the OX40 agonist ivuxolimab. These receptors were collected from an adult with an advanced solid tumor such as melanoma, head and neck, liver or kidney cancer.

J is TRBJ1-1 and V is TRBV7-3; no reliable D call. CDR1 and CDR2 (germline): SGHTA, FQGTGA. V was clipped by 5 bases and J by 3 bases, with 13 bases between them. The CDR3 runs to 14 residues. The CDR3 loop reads CASSPKVGDTEAFF. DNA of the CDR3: TGTGCCAGCAGCCCTAAGGTTGGGGACACTGAAGCTTTCTTT. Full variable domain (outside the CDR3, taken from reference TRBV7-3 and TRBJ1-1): GAGVSQTPSNKVTEKGKYVELRCDPISGHTALYWYRQSLGQGPEFLIYFQGTGAADDSGLPNDRFFAVRPEGSVSTLKIQRTERGDSAVYLCASSPKVGDTEAFFGQGTRLTVV.

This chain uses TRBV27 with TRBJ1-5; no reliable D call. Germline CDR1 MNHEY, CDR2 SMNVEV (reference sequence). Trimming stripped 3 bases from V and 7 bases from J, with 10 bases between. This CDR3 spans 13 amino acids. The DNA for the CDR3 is TGTGCCAGCAGTTTTCAGGTAGGCCAGCCCCAGCATTTT. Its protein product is CASSFQVGQPQHF.

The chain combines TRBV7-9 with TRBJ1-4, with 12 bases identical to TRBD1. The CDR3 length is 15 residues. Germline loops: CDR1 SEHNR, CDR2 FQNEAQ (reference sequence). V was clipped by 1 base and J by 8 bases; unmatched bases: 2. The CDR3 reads CASSLDGTGGEKLFF. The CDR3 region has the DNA TGTGCCAGCAGCTTAGACGGGACAGGGGGCGAAAAACTGTTTTTT.

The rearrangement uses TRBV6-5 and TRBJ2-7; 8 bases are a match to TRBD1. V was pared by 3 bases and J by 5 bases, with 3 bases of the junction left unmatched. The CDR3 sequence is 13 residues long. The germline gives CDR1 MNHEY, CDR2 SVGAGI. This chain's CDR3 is CASSYPGQDEQYF. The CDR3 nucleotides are TGTGCCAGCAGTTATCCGGGACAGGACGAGCAGTACTTC.

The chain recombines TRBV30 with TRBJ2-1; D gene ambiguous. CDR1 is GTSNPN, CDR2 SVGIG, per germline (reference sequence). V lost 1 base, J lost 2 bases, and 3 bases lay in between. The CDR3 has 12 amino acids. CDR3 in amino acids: CAWSGAYNEQFF. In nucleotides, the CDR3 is TGTGCCTGGAGTGGGGCCTACAATGAGCAGTTCTTC.

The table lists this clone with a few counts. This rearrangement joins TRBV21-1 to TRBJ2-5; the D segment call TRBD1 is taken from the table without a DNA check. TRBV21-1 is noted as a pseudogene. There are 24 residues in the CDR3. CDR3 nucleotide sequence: TGTGCCAGCACCTCCCGTCCCAGGGGGCGGTTTCGGGTTCGCAAGCGGGGAATCCAAGAGACCCAGTACTTC. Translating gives CASTSRPRGRFRVRKRGIQETQYF.

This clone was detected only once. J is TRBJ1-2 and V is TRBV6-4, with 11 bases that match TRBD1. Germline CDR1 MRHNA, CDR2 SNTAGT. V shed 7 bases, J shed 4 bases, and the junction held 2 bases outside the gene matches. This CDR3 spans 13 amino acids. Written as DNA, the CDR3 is TGTGCCAGCACCGGACAGGGGGCCTATGGCTACACCTTC. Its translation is CASTGQGAYGYTF.

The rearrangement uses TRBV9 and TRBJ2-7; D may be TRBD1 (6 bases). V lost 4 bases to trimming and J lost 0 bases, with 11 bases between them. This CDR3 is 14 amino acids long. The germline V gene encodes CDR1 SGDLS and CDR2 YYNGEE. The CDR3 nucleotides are TGTGCCAGCAGCTCAGGACAGACCTCCTACGAGCAGTACTTC. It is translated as CASSSGQTSYEQYF.

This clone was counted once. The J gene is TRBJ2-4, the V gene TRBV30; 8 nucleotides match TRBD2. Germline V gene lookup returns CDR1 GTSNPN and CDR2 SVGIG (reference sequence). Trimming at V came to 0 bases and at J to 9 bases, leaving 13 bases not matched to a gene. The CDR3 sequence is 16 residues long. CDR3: CAWSVQRRTSSTIQYF. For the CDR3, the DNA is TGTGCCTGGAGTGTACAGCGGAGGACTAGCTCGACCATTCAGTACTTC.

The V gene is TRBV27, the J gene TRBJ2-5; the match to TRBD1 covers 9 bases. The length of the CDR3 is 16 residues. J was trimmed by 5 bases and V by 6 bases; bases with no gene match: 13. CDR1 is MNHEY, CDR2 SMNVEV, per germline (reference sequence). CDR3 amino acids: CASRRTTPGQGETQYF. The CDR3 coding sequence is TGTGCCAGCAGACGAACCACACCGGGACAGGGCGAGACCCAGTACTTC.

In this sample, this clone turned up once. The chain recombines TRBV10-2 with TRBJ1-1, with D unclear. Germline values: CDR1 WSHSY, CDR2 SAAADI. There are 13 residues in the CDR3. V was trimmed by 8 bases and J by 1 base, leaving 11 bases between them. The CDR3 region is CASALYRNTEAFF. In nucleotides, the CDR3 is TGCGCCAGCGCCCTATACAGGAACACTGAAGCTTTCTTT.

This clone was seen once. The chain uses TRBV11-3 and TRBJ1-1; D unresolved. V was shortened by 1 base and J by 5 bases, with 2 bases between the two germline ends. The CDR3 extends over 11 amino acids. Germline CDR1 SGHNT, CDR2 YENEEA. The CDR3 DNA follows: TGTGCCAGCAGCTTAGGTACTGAAGCTTTCTTT. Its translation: CASSLGTEAFF.

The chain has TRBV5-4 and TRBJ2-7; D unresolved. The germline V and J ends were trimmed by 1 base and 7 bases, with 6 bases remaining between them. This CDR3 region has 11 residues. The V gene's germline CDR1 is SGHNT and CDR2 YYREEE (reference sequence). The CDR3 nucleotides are TGTGCCAGCAGCTTGCTTGGGGAGCAGTACTTC. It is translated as CASSLLGEQYF.

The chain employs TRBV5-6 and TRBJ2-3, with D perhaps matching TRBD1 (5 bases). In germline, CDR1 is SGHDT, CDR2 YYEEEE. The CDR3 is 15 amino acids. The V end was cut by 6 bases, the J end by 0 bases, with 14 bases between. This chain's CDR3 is CASKMWGSSTDTQYF. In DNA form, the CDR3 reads TGTGCCAGCAAGATGTGGGGCAGCAGCACAGATACGCAGTATTTT.

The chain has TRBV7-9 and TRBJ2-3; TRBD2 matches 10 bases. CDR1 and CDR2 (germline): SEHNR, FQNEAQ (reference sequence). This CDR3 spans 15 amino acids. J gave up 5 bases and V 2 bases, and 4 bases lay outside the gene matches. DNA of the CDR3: TGTGCCAGCAGCTTACCCAGCGGGAGGGTAGATACGCAGTATTTT. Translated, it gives CASSLPSGRVDTQYF.

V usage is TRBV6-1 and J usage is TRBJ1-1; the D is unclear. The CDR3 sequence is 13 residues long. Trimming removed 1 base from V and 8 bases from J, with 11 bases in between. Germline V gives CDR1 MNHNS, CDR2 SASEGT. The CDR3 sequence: CASSEVWVSEAFF. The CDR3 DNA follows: TGTGCCAGCAGTGAAGTTTGGGTAAGCGAAGCTTTCTTT.

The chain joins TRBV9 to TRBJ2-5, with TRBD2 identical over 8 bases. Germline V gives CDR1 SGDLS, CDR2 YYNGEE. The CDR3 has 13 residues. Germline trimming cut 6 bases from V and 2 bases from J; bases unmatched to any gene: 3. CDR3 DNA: TGTGCCAGCAATAGCGGGACTCAAGAGACCCAGTACTTC. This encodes CASNSGTQETQYF.

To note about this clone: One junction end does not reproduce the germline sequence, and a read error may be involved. Here the CDR3 DNA reads TGTGCCAGCAGCGACTCGAGTGGGGGGAACTTC. Protein: CASSDSSGGNF. This chain uses TRBV7-8 with TRBJ2-5, with a possible D match to TRBD2 (6 bases). This CDR3 comprises 11 residues. Germline values: CDR1 SGHVS, CDR2 FQNEAQ.

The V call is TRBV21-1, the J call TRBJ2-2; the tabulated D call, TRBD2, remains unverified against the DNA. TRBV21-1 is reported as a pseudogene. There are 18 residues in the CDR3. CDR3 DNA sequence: TGTGCCGCCCCAACTGATAGGACTAGCGGGTTGAACACCGGGGAGCTGTTTTTT. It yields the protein CAAPTDRTSGLNTGELFF.

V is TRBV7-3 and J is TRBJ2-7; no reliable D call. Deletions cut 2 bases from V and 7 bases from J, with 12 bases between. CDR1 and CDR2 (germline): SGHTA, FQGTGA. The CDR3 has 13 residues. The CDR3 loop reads CASSLDPSGEQYF. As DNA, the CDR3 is TGTGCCAGCAGCTTAGACCCCTCGGGTGAGCAGTACTTC. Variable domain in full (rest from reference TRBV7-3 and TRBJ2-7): GAGVSQTPSNKVTEKGKYVELRCDPISGHTALYWYRQSLGQGPEFLIYFQGTGAADDSGLPNDRFFAVRPEGSVSTLKIQRTERGDSAVYLCASSLDPSGEQYFGPGTRLTVT.

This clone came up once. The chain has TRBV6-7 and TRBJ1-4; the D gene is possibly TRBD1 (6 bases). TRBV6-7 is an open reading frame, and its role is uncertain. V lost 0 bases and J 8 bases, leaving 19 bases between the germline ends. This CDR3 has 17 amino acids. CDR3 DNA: TGTGCCAGCAGTTACTCATGGCCCGACAGGATTCAAGAAAAACTGTTTTTT. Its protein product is CASSYSWPDRIQEKLFF.

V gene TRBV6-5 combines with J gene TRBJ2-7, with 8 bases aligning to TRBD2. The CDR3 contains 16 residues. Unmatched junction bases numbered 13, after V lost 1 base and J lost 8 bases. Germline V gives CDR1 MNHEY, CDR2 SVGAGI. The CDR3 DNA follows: TGTGCCAGCAGTTACTTGGGGGGGGCTAAGCGGGAGAAGCAGTACTTC. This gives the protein CASSYLGGAKREKQYF.

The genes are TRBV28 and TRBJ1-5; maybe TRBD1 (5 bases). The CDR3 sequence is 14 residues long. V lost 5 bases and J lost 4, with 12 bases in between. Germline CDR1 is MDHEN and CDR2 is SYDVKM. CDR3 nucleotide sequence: TGTGCCAGCAGTACGACAGAGTTTAATCAGCCCCAGCATTTT. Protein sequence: CASSTTEFNQPQHF.

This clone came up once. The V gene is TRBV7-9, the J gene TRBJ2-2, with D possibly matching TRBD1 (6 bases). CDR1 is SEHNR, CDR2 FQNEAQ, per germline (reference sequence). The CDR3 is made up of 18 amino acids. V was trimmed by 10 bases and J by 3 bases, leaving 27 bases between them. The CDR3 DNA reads TGTGCCATTGACTGGGGGCAGGGCCCCTCTATTTACACCGGGGAGCTGTTTTTT. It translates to CAIDWGQGPSIYTGELFF.

CDR3 nucleotide sequence: TGTGCCTCCAGTGGGCTAGCGGGAGGTCTGGAGCAGTACTTC. It is translated as CASSGLAGGLEQYF. The V gene is TRBV6-6, the J gene TRBJ2-7; 11 nucleotides align to TRBD2. The CDR3 is 14 residues long. V was pared by 11 bases and J by 7 bases, with 13 bases of the junction left unmatched. CDR1 and CDR2 (germline): MNHNY, SVGAGI (reference sequence).

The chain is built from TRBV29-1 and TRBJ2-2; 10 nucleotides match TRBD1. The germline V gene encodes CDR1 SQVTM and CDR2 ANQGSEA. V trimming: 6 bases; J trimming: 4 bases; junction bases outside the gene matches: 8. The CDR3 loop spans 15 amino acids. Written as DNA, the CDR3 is TGCAGCGTGGGAGGACAGGGGGTCGGCACCGGGGAGCTGTTTTTT. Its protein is CSVGGQGVGTGELFF.

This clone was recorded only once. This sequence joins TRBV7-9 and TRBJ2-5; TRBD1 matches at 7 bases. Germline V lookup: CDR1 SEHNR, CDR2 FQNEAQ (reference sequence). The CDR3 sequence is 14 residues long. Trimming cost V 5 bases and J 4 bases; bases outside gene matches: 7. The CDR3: CASSPDRVGETQYF. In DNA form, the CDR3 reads TGTGCCAGCAGCCCCGACAGGGTGGGAGAGACCCAGTACTTC.

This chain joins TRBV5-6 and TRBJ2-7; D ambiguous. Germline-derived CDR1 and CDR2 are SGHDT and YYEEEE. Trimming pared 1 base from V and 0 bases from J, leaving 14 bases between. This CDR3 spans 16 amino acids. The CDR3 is CASSLSSHLRSYEQYF. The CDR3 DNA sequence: TGTGCCAGCAGCTTGTCTAGTCATTTACGCTCCTACGAGCAGTACTTC.

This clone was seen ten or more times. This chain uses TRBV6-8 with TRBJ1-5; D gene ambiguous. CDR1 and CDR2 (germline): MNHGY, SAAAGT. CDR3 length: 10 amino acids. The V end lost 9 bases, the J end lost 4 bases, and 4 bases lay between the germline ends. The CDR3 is CARGNQPQHF. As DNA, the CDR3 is TGTGCCAGAGGAAATCAGCCCCAGCATTTT.